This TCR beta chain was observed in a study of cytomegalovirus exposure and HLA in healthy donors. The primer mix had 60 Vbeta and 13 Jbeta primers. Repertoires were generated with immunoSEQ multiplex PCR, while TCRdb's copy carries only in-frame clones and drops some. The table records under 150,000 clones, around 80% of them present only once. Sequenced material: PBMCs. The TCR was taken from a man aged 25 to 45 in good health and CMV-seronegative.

CDR3 region: CASNDRDRAGYTF. The CDR3 nucleotides are TGTGCCAGTAATGACCGGGACAGGGCTGGCTACACCTTC. The chain links TRBV19 to TRBJ1-2, with TRBD1 matching over 9 bases. The CDR3 sequence is 13 residues long. V gave up 7 bases and J gave up 7 bases; unmatched junction bases: 7. The germline CDR1 and CDR2 sequences are LNHDA and SQIVND (reference sequence).